This T cell receptor beta chain was retrieved from a study of CD8+CD57+ T cells in acquired aplastic anemia. The overall study: An average of roughly 3 ug of DNA was obtained from sorted CD4+ and CD8+ cells.

General study points: With respect to CD8+ Simpson's diversity, patients and controls did not differ significantly. Overlap between patients and controls comprised twenty-nine CD8+ CDR3 sequences.

TCR beta VDJ combinations and CDR3 sequences were profiled from genomic DNA. TCRdb re-called the reads through MiXCR, storing one row per CDR3 protein. The sample lists 150,000 to 200,000 distinct CDR3 sequences, 64% occurring once. This clonotype has at least ten counts. Its antigen is as yet unknown. The V end was cut by 2 bases, the J end by 4 bases, with 15 bases between. The CDR3 totals 16 residues. From germline, CDR1 is MGHRA and CDR2 YSYEKL. The sequence was collected from a human donor with severe aplastic anemia or a healthy control (not recorded which). The sequencing input was sorted CD4+, CD8+, or CD8+CD57+ T cells (not recorded which) from PBMCs. The chain carries TRBV4-1 and TRBJ1-3, with TRBD1 as a possible D gene (6 bases). The chain's CDR3 is CASSQLDSEMGNTIYF. Here the CDR3 DNA reads TGCGCCAGCAGCCAATTGGACAGTGAGATGGGAAACACCATATATTTT.